The 32 T cell receptor beta chains below all came from one sample that was sequenced in a study of CD8 T cells in ankylosing spondylitis. TCRdb recomputed calls from the 5' RACE reads with MiXCR, one row per CDR3 protein. Of some 140,000 distinct CDR3 sequences listed, 7.5% to 9.5% are singletons. Sequencing input: synovial fluid, either unsorted or a sorted T cell fraction (not recorded which). The receptors were gathered from a male donor with ankylosing spondylitis.

The table lists this clonotype with many counts. This sequence joins TRBV5-6 and TRBJ2-5; possible D gene TRBD1, 5 bases. This CDR3 comprises 14 residues. Trimming pared 1 base from V and 4 bases from J, leaving 11 bases between. Germline CDR1 reads SGHDT; CDR2 reads YYEEEE. The CDR3: CASSLPLQGETQYF. CDR3 in DNA: TGTGCCAGCAGCTTGCCTTTGCAGGGAGAGACCCAGTACTTC.

The table lists this clonotype with a few counts. The chain joins TRBV30 to TRBJ2-1, with D possibly being TRBD2 (6 bases). The CDR3 extends over 14 amino acids. The V end was cut by 0 bases, the J end by 4 bases, with 10 bases between. The germline V gene has CDR1 GTSNPN and CDR2 SVGIG (reference sequence). The CDR3 bases are TGTGCCTGGAGTGTACGGACTACTTACAATGAGCAGTTCTTC. Amino acids: CAWSVRTTYNEQFF.

This clonotype showed up many times. In DNA form, the CDR3 reads TGTGCCAGCGAGAGTCGGACAGCGAGCTCCTACAATGAGCAGTTCTTC. This encodes CASESRTASSYNEQFF. The chain has TRBV28 and TRBJ2-1, with a tentative D call TRBD1 (6 bases). Germline lookup yields CDR1 MDHEN and CDR2 SYDVKM. This CDR3 spans 16 amino acids. Trimming shortened V by 8 bases and J by 0 bases, and 17 bases separated the two germline ends.

CDR3 nucleotides: TGTGCCAGCAGCTACCGGGACGTAGGGTTGTATTTT. Translating gives CASSYRDVGLYF. The V call is TRBV28, the J call TRBJ2-3; D possibly uses TRBD1 or TRBD2 (5 bases each). CDR1 is MDHEN, CDR2 SYDVKM, per germline. The V end was cut by 6 bases, the J end by 14 bases, with 18 bases between. The CDR3 length is 12 residues.

In this sample, this clonotype turned up a few times. This chain connects TRBV5-4 to TRBJ2-7, with D possibly matching TRBD2 (5 bases). The CDR3 consists of 15 residues. The V gene lost 3 bases and the J gene lost 3 bases, with 16 bases spanning the gap. Germline-derived CDR1 and CDR2 are SGHNT and YYREEE (reference sequence). This CDR3 is CASSSGQRTDYEQYF. Written as DNA, the CDR3 is TGTGCCAGCAGCTCGGGCCAGCGGACGGACTACGAGCAGTACTTC.

This clonotype was picked up a small number of times. This sequence joins TRBV7-2 and TRBJ1-1; D remains ambiguous. The ends were cut back, 4 bases at V and 4 bases at J, with 10 bases in the middle. Germline V gives CDR1 SGHTA, CDR2 FQGNSA. This CDR3 has 13 amino acids. The CDR3 bases are TGTGCCAGCAGCTCGAGACGGGGCACTGAAGCTTTCTTT. It is translated as CASSSRRGTEAFF.

In its sample, this clonotype was seen many times. This sequence joins TRBV10-3 and TRBJ2-3, with D maybe TRBD1 (5 bases). V lost 5 bases and J lost 5, with 17 bases in between. Germline V gene data show CDR1 as ENHRY and CDR2 as SYGVKD. The CDR3 spans 15 residues. Here the CDR3 DNA reads TGTGCCATCAGTTCCTCGGAGCAGGGAATAGATACGCAGTATTTT. Its translation: CAISSSEQGIDTQYF.

This clonotype was recorded at least ten times. V and J are TRBV20-1 and TRBJ2-7, with 8 bases that match TRBD2. This CDR3 comprises 15 residues. After removal of 3 bases from V and 6 bases from J, the junction contained 13 bases not matched to a gene. Germline lookup yields CDR1 DFQATT and CDR2 SNEGSKA (reference sequence). The CDR3 nucleotides are TGCAGTGCTAGGGCTCCGAGCGGGAGAGGGCTCGAGCAGTACTTC. This codes for CSARAPSGRGLEQYF.

CDR3 loop: CASTGLPGNEQFF. The CDR3 region has the DNA TGTGCCAGCACCGGACTCCCTGGCAATGAGCAGTTCTTC. The chain links TRBV2 to TRBJ2-1, with a possible D match to TRBD2 (5 bases). Trimming cost V 7 bases and J 6 bases, with 13 bases left between them. There are 13 residues in the CDR3. CDR1 SNHLY and CDR2 FYNNEI come from the germline V gene.

This clonotype was counted at least ten times. The rearrangement joins TRBV10-3 to TRBJ2-5; perhaps TRBD1 as D (5 bases). The CDR3 is 15 residues long. With 2 bases removed from V and 3 bases from J, the gap between germline ends came to 13 bases. CDR1 is ENHRY and CDR2 is SYGVKD in the germline V gene. CDR3 bases: TGTGCCATCAGTGAGGGACAACCATCCAAAGAGACCCAGTACTTC. Amino acid sequence: CAISEGQPSKETQYF.

This clonotype has a count of ten or more. The V gene is TRBV7-9, the J gene TRBJ2-2; 8 bases line up with TRBD2. J lost 9 bases, V lost 2 bases, and 5 bases had no gene match. The CDR3 is 14 residues long. Per germline, CDR1 SEHNR and CDR2 FQNEAQ (reference sequence). CDR3 DNA: TGTGCCAGCAGCTTAAGCGGGAGAAGCAGGGAGCTGTTTTTT. Translating it yields CASSLSGRSRELFF. The full variable domain, completed using reference TRBV7-9 and TRBJ2-2, is DTGVSQNPRHKITKRGQNVTFRCDPISEHNRLYWYRQTLGQGPEFLTYFQNEAQLEKSRLLSDRFSAERPKGSFSTLEIQRTEQGDSAMYLCASSLSGRSRELFFGEGSRLTVL.

The sample holds many counts of this clonotype. The V call is TRBV5-4, the J call TRBJ2-1; the D gene is possibly TRBD2 (5 bases). The V gene lost 3 bases and the J gene lost 5 bases, with 9 bases spanning the gap. The CDR3 consists of 13 residues. Per germline, CDR1 SGHNT and CDR2 YYREEE (reference sequence). CDR3 DNA sequence: TGTGCCAGCAGCTGGAGGAGTAACAATGAGCAGTTCTTC. This codes for CASSWRSNNEQFF.

V usage is TRBV5-1 and J usage is TRBJ2-1, with D unresolved. Germline values: CDR1 SGHRS, CDR2 YFSETQ. V was clipped by 3 bases and J by 0 bases, with 13 bases between them. This CDR3 has 16 residues. CDR3 sequence reads: CASSSQRGPSYNEQFF. CDR3 nucleotides: TGCGCCAGCAGCTCGCAACGTGGGCCCTCCTACAATGAGCAGTTCTTC.

The chain combines TRBV7-9 with TRBJ2-7; tentative D call: TRBD2 (6 bases). V dropped 3 bases and J dropped 3 bases, with 15 bases sitting between them. Germline lookup yields CDR1 SEHNR and CDR2 FQNEAQ (reference sequence). The CDR3 is 15 amino acids. In DNA form, the CDR3 reads TGTGCCAGCAGCTTCGGTCCGACGGACTACTACGAGCAGTACTTC. Its protein is CASSFGPTDYYEQYF.

To note about this clonotype: A much larger clonotype is one base distant, so this may be a read error. The chain recombines TRBV5-1 with TRBJ2-6; TRBD1 or TRBD2 may be the D gene (6 bases each). This CDR3 contains 13 residues. Germline V gene lookup returns CDR1 SGHRS and CDR2 YFSETQ. Trimming took off 2 bases at V and 13 bases at J, with 13 bases between the two ends. CDR3 nucleotides: TGCGCCAGCAGCTTCGGGGGACAAAAAGTCCTGACTTTC. Translating gives CASSFGGQKVLTF.

This clonotype has a count of ten or more. The chain uses TRBV4-1 and TRBJ1-2; tentatively, D is TRBD1 (5 bases). Germline V gene lookup returns CDR1 MGHRA and CDR2 YSYEKL. The CDR3 length is 15 residues. V was pared by 1 base and J by 4 bases, with 13 bases between. CDR3 region: CASSQGTQAPYGYTF. CDR3 nucleotides: TGCGCCAGCAGCCAAGGCACACAGGCCCCCTATGGCTACACCTTC.

This clonotype was recorded many times. The chain uses TRBV5-4 and TRBJ2-3; TRBD2 is a possible D gene (6 bases). The germline V and J ends were trimmed by 0 bases and 0 bases, with 8 bases remaining between them. Germline-derived CDR1 and CDR2 are SGHNT and YYREEE (reference sequence). CDR3 size: 15 residues. CDR3: CASSLGLESTDTQYF. As DNA, the CDR3 is TGTGCCAGCAGCTTGGGACTAGAGAGCACAGATACGCAGTATTTT.

This clonotype has ten or more counts. This chain joins TRBV12-3 or TRBV12-4 and TRBJ1-1, with TRBD1 identical over 8 bases. The V gene end was trimmed by 4 bases and the J gene end by 6 bases; junction bases not matched to a gene: 1. The CDR3 is made up of 12 amino acids. The CDR3: CASSSGGSEAFF. As DNA, the CDR3 is TGTGCCAGCAGTTCAGGGGGCTCTGAAGCTTTCTTT.

In its sample, this clonotype was seen a few times. The rearrangement links TRBV5-6 to TRBJ2-7, with a possible D match to TRBD2 (5 bases). This CDR3 region has 14 residues. With 1 base removed from V and 2 bases from J, the gap between germline ends came to 10 bases. Looked up from germline, CDR1 is SGHDT and CDR2 is YYEEEE. The CDR3: CASSLRDPTYEQYF. The DNA of the CDR3 is TGTGCCAGCAGCTTGCGGGATCCAACCTACGAGCAGTACTTC.

In this sample, this clonotype turned up many times. V and J are TRBV7-2 and TRBJ1-5; D remains unclear. This CDR3 is built from 16 residues. Between the trimmed V and J ends, which lost 1 base and 1 base, there was a span of 11 bases. CDR1 SGHTA and CDR2 FQGNSA come from the germline V gene. CDR3 residues: CASSLVTGFSNQPQHF. The CDR3 DNA reads TGTGCCAGCAGCTTAGTAACGGGATTCAGCAATCAGCCCCAGCATTTT.

This clonotype was detected many times. The chain recombines TRBV12-3 or TRBV12-4 with TRBJ2-1; weak D call: TRBD1 (5 bases). The length of the CDR3 is 14 residues. Trimming shortened V by 2 bases and J by 7 bases, and 12 bases separated the two germline ends. The DNA of the CDR3 is TGTGCCAGCAGTTTAAATGCAGGGATAAATGAGCAGTTCTTC. This gives the protein CASSLNAGINEQFF.

This clonotype was seen a handful of times. V is TRBV28 and J is TRBJ1-5, with D possibly matching TRBD1 (5 bases). There are 15 residues in the CDR3. CDR1 MDHEN and CDR2 SYDVKM come from the germline V gene. Trimming cost V 6 bases and J 4 bases, with 16 bases left between them. The CDR3 DNA sequence: TGTGCCAGCAGCCGAGGGGACGGTGGAAATCAGCCCCAGCATTTT. Translation: CASSRGDGGNQPQHF.

This clonotype was picked up a small number of times. The chain has TRBV5-6 and TRBJ2-5, with 7 bases identical to TRBD2. CDR1 is SGHDT, CDR2 YYEEEE, per germline. This CDR3 has 14 amino acids. Germline trimming cut 2 bases from V and 2 bases from J; bases unmatched to any gene: 3. The CDR3 is CASSLVSGQETQYF. The CDR3 nucleotides are TGTGCCAGCAGCTTAGTTAGCGGGCAAGAGACCCAGTACTTC.

This clonotype came up many times. The rearrangement joins TRBV7-2 to TRBJ1-5, with a possible D match to TRBD1 (6 bases). This CDR3 comprises 15 residues. The germline gives CDR1 SGHTA, CDR2 FQGNSA. V lost 5 bases, J lost 2 bases, and 13 bases lay in between. The CDR3 DNA is TGTGCCAGCAGCCGAGGGGGTCCGGGCAATCAGCCCCAGCATTTT. It encodes CASSRGGPGNQPQHF.

This clonotype is labeled as medium-sized. The rearrangement links TRBV6-2 or TRBV6-3 to TRBJ2-7; 13 positions match TRBD2. Germline V gene lookup returns CDR1 MNHEY and CDR2 SVGEGT. With V trimmed by 2 bases and J by 2 bases, 0 bases remained unmatched. The CDR3 spans 15 residues. CDR3 protein: CASSYGLAGAYEQYF. CDR3 bases: TGTGCCAGCAGTTACGGACTAGCGGGAGCCTACGAGCAGTACTTC.

This clonotype was recorded a few times. J is TRBJ2-5 and V is TRBV5-1; D gene uncertain. The V end was cut by 0 bases, the J end by 5 bases, with 11 bases between. The germline gives CDR1 SGHRS, CDR2 YFSETQ. CDR3 size: 14 residues. DNA of the CDR3: TGCGCCAGCAGCTTGGGTCCCGACGGGGAGACCCAGTACTTC. It yields the protein CASSLGPDGETQYF.

This clonotype has more than one count but fewer than ten. This chain connects TRBV7-8 to TRBJ1-1; D not certain. Looked up from germline, CDR1 is SGHVS and CDR2 is FQNEAQ. V lost 4 bases and J lost 2, with 11 bases in between. There are 14 residues in the CDR3. The CDR3 protein is CASSSQESNTEAFF. The DNA of the CDR3 is TGTGCCAGCAGCTCGCAGGAATCTAACACTGAAGCTTTCTTT.

This clonotype showed up many times. This chain connects TRBV10-3 to TRBJ2-2, with 10 positions matching TRBD2. V dropped 4 bases and J dropped 1; count of bases not matched to a gene: 3. The CDR3 covers 16 residues. Germline CDR1 ENHRY, CDR2 SYGVKD. The CDR3 region has the DNA TGTGCCATCAGTGCGGGACTAGCGAGGAACACCGGGGAGCTGTTTTTT. Translated, it gives CAISAGLARNTGELFF.

This clonotype was seen more than once but under ten times. This chain uses TRBV7-9 with TRBJ2-3; D may be TRBD1 (6 bases). Germline CDR1 and CDR2: SEHNR and FQNEAQ (reference sequence). V lost 6 bases, J lost 5 bases, and 15 bases lay in between. The CDR3 totals 14 residues. The CDR3 is CASSSDRNIDTQYF. The CDR3 nucleotides read TGTGCCAGCAGTTCCGACAGGAACATAGATACGCAGTATTTT.

This clonotype was seen many times. V and J are TRBV27 and TRBJ1-6, with TRBD1 matching over 8 bases. CDR1 and CDR2 (germline): MNHEY, SMNVEV (reference sequence). After removal of 3 bases from V and 9 bases from J, the junction contained 7 bases not matched to a gene. There are 15 residues in the CDR3. For the CDR3, the DNA is TGTGCCAGCAGTTTTTCCGGACAGGGTCTTTCACCCCTCCACTTT. Residues: CASSFSGQGLSPLHF.

This clonotype was observed at least ten times. The gene calls are TRBV20-1 and TRBJ1-2, with TRBD1 identical over 11 bases. This CDR3 is built from 15 residues. CDR1 and CDR2 (germline): DFQATT, SNEGSKA (reference sequence). V gave up 1 base and J gave up 3 bases; unmatched junction bases: 4. The CDR3 spells CSARGTGGDYYGYTF. In nucleotides, the CDR3 is TGCAGTGCTAGAGGGACAGGGGGCGACTACTATGGCTACACCTTC.

This clonotype was counted at least ten times. The chain employs TRBV7-2 and TRBJ1-1, with D possibly matching TRBD1 (5 bases). Germline CDR1 SGHTA, CDR2 FQGNSA. V was cut by 3 bases and J by 8 bases, with 13 bases left in between. The CDR3 loop spans 13 amino acids. The CDR3 DNA follows: TGTGCCAGCAGCTTCGGACACTCCAGGGAAGCTTTCTTT. This sequence encodes CASSFGHSREAFF.